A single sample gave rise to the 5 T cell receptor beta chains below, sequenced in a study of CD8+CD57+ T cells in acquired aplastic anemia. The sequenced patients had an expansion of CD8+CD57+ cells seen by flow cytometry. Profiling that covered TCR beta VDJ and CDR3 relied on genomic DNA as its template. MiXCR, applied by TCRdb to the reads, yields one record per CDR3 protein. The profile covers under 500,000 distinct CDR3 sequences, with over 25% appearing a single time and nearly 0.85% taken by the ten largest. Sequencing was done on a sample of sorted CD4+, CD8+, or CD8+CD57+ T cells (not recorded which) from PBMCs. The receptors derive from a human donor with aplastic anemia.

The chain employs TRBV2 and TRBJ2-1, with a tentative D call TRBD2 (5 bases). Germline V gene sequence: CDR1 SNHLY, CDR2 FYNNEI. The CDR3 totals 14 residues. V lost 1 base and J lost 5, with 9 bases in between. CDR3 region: CASSEVSSDNEQFF. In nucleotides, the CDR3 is TGTGCCAGCAGTGAAGTTAGTAGCGACAATGAGCAGTTCTTC.

CDR3 in DNA: TGTGCCAGCAGCTTAAATAGCGGGAGGTTACAAGAGACCCAGTACTTC. Protein: CASSLNSGRLQETQYF. The chain carries TRBV11-2 and TRBJ2-5; TRBD2 matches 10 bases. The CDR3 consists of 16 residues. Trimming removed 2 bases from V and 2 bases from J; junction bases left unmatched: 5. Germline V CDR1 and CDR2: SGHAT, FQNNGV.

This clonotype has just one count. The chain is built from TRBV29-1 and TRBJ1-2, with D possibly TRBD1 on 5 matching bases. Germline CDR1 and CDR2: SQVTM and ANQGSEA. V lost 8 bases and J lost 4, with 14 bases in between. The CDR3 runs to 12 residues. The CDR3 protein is CSRGRLAYGYTF. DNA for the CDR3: TGCAGCAGGGGAAGGTTAGCCTATGGCTACACCTTC. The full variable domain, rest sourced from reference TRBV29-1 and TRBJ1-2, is SAVISQKPSRDICQRGTSLTIQCQVDSQVTMMFWYRQQPGQSLTLIATANQGSEATYESGFVIDKFPISRPNLTFSTLTVSNMSPEDSSIYLCSRGRLAYGYTFGSGTRLTVV.

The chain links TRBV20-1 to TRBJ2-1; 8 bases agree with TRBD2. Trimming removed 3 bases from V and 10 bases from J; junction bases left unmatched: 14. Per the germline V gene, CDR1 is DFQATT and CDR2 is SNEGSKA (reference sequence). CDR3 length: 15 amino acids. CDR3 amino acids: CSARPGLALHMEQFF. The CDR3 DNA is TGCAGTGCTAGGCCCGGACTAGCTCTCCACATGGAGCAGTTCTTC.

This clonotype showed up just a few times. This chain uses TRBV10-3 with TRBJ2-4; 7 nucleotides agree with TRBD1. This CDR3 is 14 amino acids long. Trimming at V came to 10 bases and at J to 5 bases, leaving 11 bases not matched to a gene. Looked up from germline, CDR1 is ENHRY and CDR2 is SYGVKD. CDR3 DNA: TGTGCCAGCAGCCGACAGGGTACCCAAAACATTCAGTACTTC. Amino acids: CASSRQGTQNIQYF.